The 23 T cell receptor beta chains below were found in one sample sequenced in a study of cytomegalovirus exposure and HLA in healthy donors. Clones were sequenced by immunoSEQ multiplex PCR, and TCRdb holds only the in-frame ones, with some missing. The sample shows 300,000 to 400,000 clones, approximately 85% of them seen only once. Sequencing was performed on PBMCs. The receptors come from a man between 25 and 39 years old in good health and CMV-seronegative.

Here the CDR3 DNA reads TGTGCCACCAGCAGTATCCGGGACAACTACAATGAGCAGTTCTTC. Its translation is CATSSIRDNYNEQFF. The V and J genes are TRBV15 and TRBJ2-1; D is possibly TRBD1 (6 bases). Germline assignment: CDR1 LNHNV and CDR2 YYDKDF (reference sequence). There are 15 residues in the CDR3. V lost 3 bases and J 3 bases, leaving 12 bases between the germline ends. Together with reference TRBV15 and TRBJ2-1, the CDR3 gives the full variable domain: DAMVIQNPRYQVTQFGKPVTLSCSQTLNHNVMYWYQQKSSQAPKLLFHYYDKDFNNEADTPDNFQSRRPNTSFCFLDIRSPGLGDTAMYLCATSSIRDNYNEQFFGPGTRLTVL.

This clone appeared once. The J gene is TRBJ2-3, the V gene TRBV6-1; TRBD2 aligns across 8 bases. The CDR3 spans 14 residues. V trimming: 7 bases; J trimming: 3 bases; junction bases outside the gene matches: 6. Germline V gene data show CDR1 as MNHNS and CDR2 as SASEGT. The CDR3 loop is CASKETSVTDTQYF. Written as DNA, the CDR3 is TGTGCCAGCAAAGAGACTAGCGTTACAGATACGCAGTATTTT.

V gene TRBV5-1 combines with J gene TRBJ1-1; D is unclear. This CDR3 has 15 residues. Between the trimmed V and J ends, which lost 4 bases and 0 bases, there was a span of 13 bases. CDR1 is SGHRS, CDR2 YFSETQ, per germline. CDR3 amino acids: CASSRGGGMNTEAFF. CDR3 in DNA: TGCGCCAGCAGCCGTGGTGGAGGGATGAACACTGAAGCTTTCTTT.

The V gene is TRBV4-2, the J gene TRBJ2-4; the D gene is possibly TRBD1 (5 bases). Germline loops: CDR1 LGHNA, CDR2 YNFKEQ. The length of the CDR3 is 20 residues. V lost 4 bases, J lost 0 bases, and 25 bases lay in between. The CDR3: CASSLGNRWLTSLAKNIQYF. CDR3 DNA sequence: TGTGCCAGCAGCCTAGGCAACAGGTGGTTGACCTCGTTAGCCAAAAACATTCAGTACTTC.

This clone has a single count. The chain is built from TRBV5-1 and TRBJ1-2, with a possible D match to TRBD1 (5 bases). V lost 2 bases, J lost 5 bases, and 13 bases lay in between. CDR1 and CDR2 from the germline V gene are SGHRS and YFSETQ. The CDR3 consists of 14 residues. In DNA form, the CDR3 reads TGCGCCAGCAGCTTTGCCTCGGGGGATTATGGCTACACCTTC. Its translation: CASSFASGDYGYTF. Full variable domain (missing parts from reference TRBV5-1 and TRBJ1-2): KAGVTQTPRYLIKTRGQQVTLSCSPISGHRSVSWYQQTPGQGLQFLFEYFSETQRNKGNFPGRFSGRQFSNSRSEMNVSTLELGDSALYLCASSFASGDYGYTFGSGTRLTVV.

Only one count was recorded for this clone. The CDR3 loop reads CASSLIVGQGAGETQYF. For the CDR3, the DNA is TGTGCCAGCAGCTTAATCGTCGGACAGGGGGCTGGAGAGACCCAGTACTTC. The rearrangement joins TRBV7-9 to TRBJ2-5; 11 nucleotides match TRBD1. This CDR3 spans 17 amino acids. Germline V gives CDR1 SEHNR, CDR2 FQNEAQ (reference sequence). V lost 2 bases to trimming and J lost 4 bases; unmatched junction nucleotides: 9.

The V gene is TRBV6-1, the J gene TRBJ1-5, with 7 positions matching TRBD1. The CDR3 has 14 residues. V was pared by 10 bases and J by 0 bases, with 6 bases of the junction left unmatched. Germline-derived CDR1 and CDR2 are MNHNS and SASEGT. The CDR3 region has the DNA TGTGCCACGGGGGACAGACATAGCAATCAGCCCCAGCATTTT. Its translation is CATGDRHSNQPQHF.

The chain has TRBV5-1 and TRBJ2-3; 11 bases line up with TRBD2. The CDR3 runs 20 residues. V lost 2 bases and J lost 6; bases outside the gene matches: 20. In germline, CDR1 is SGHRS, CDR2 YFSETQ. The CDR3 sequence is CASSFTTSGLAETLTDTQYF. CDR3 bases: TGCGCCAGCAGCTTTACAACCTCGGGACTAGCGGAAACCCTTACCGATACGCAGTATTTT.

This chain joins TRBV5-4 and TRBJ2-5; possible D gene TRBD2, 6 bases. The CDR3 runs 14 residues. The germline V and J ends were trimmed by 0 bases and 5 bases, with 11 bases remaining between them. In germline, CDR1 is SGHNT, CDR2 YYREEE (reference sequence). The DNA of the CDR3 is TGTGCCAGCAGCTTGGGCGGGGCGGCGGAGACCCAGTACTTC. It translates to CASSLGGAAETQYF.

The V call is TRBV11-2, the J call TRBJ2-1; 8 bases map to TRBD2. CDR3 length: 17 residues. In germline, CDR1 is SGHAT, CDR2 FQNNGV. J was trimmed by 2 bases and V by 5 bases; bases with no gene match: 11. CDR3 protein: CASSLNRAGAAYNEQFF. CDR3 DNA sequence: TGTGCCAGCAGCCTAAACCGAGCGGGGGCGGCCTACAATGAGCAGTTCTTC.

The rearrangement joins TRBV11-2 to TRBJ1-5; D is perhaps TRBD1 (5 bases). From germline, CDR1 is SGHAT and CDR2 FQNNGV. The CDR3 runs 16 residues. V gave up 4 bases and J gave up 2 bases, with 15 bases separating them. In DNA form, the CDR3 reads TGTGCCAGCAGCTCAGAAAGGGGCGGTGGCAATCAGCCCCAGCATTTT. It yields the protein CASSSERGGGNQPQHF.

The chain uses TRBV27 and TRBJ2-3, with 8 bases fitting TRBD2. The junction had 8 bases not matched to a gene; V was cut back by 5 bases and J by 4 bases. Germline V CDR1 and CDR2: MNHEY, SMNVEV (reference sequence). The CDR3 loop spans 15 amino acids. The CDR3 DNA reads TGTGCCAGCAGTCGGGGGGGCGTCGTGGCAGATACGCAGTATTTT. It specifies CASSRGGVVADTQYF.

The chain uses TRBV29-1 and TRBJ1-4; 8 bases are a match to TRBD1. The CDR3 sequence is 14 residues long. V shed 4 bases and J 6 bases; nucleotides not matched to a gene: 7. Germline loops: CDR1 SQVTM, CDR2 ANQGSEA. CDR3 in amino acids: CSVARGLGDEKLFF. The CDR3 DNA follows: TGCAGCGTTGCCAGGGGGCTGGGTGATGAAAAACTGTTTTTT.

V usage is TRBV7-8 and J usage is TRBJ1-1; no definite D call. Germline CDR1 and CDR2: SGHVS and FQNEAQ. Trimming removed 0 bases from V and 0 bases from J, with 8 bases in between. The CDR3 has 15 residues. This CDR3 is CASSLAGTMNTEAFF. The CDR3 DNA is TGTGCCAGCAGCTTAGCGGGCACGATGAACACTGAAGCTTTCTTT.

The rearrangement links TRBV2 to TRBJ1-5; TRBD1 agrees at 10 bases. J gave up 9 bases and V 3 bases, and 11 bases lay outside the gene matches. CDR1 and CDR2 (germline): SNHLY, FYNNEI. The CDR3 loop spans 16 amino acids. The CDR3 protein is CASSEEKGTGVRPQHF. CDR3 sequence (DNA): TGTGCCAGCAGTGAGGAGAAAGGGACAGGGGTACGGCCCCAGCATTTT.

This clone came up a few times. The chain is built from TRBV19 and TRBJ2-1; D might be TRBD2 (6 bases). V was trimmed by 7 bases and J by 5 bases, leaving 15 bases between them. CDR3 length: 14 amino acids. The germline CDR1 and CDR2 sequences are LNHDA and SQIVND (reference sequence). The CDR3 DNA follows: TGTGCCAGTATGAAGGCTAGCGAGAACAATGAGCAGTTCTTC. It yields the protein CASMKASENNEQFF.

The chain joins TRBV6-1 to TRBJ1-1; 9 bases fit TRBD1. Germline CDR1 is MNHNS and CDR2 is SASEGT. The CDR3 consists of 14 residues. V was pared by 6 bases and J by 4 bases, with 6 bases of the junction left unmatched. The CDR3 DNA sequence: TGTGCCAGCAGGGGGACAGGGAGGAGCACTGAAGCTTTCTTT. This sequence encodes CASRGTGRSTEAFF.

V is TRBV9 and J is TRBJ1-3, with D possibly being TRBD1 (6 bases). Germline CDR1 SGDLS, CDR2 YYNGEE. CDR3 size: 16 residues. Trimming pared 0 bases from V and 0 bases from J, leaving 10 bases between. In DNA, the CDR3 is TGTGCCAGCAGCGTAGGACAGGCGCCCTCTGGAAACACCATATATTTT. It codes for CASSVGQAPSGNTIYF.

The genes are TRBV7-9 and TRBJ2-7; the D gene is possibly TRBD2 (6 bases). V lost 5 bases to trimming and J lost 5 bases, with 13 bases between them. This CDR3 is 13 amino acids long. Per the germline V gene, CDR1 is SEHNR and CDR2 is FQNEAQ (reference sequence). In DNA form, the CDR3 reads TGTGCCAGCAGCCCCTTGACGGGGGACGAGCAGTACTTC. Amino acids: CASSPLTGDEQYF.

The chain has TRBV7-8 and TRBJ1-1, with D maybe TRBD1 (5 bases). CDR3 size: 12 residues. V shed 8 bases and J shed 7 bases, with 14 bases lying between them. Germline values: CDR1 SGHVS, CDR2 FQNEAQ. The CDR3 nucleotides read TGTGCCAGCGTCTACGGGGGGAGTGAAGCTTTCTTT. Translating it yields CASVYGGSEAFF.

The chain has TRBV4-1 and TRBJ1-6; D unresolved. The germline CDR1 and CDR2 sequences are MGHRA and YSYEKL. Between the trimmed V and J ends, which lost 0 bases and 12 bases, there was a span of 18 bases. CDR3 size: 16 residues. The CDR3 region has the DNA TGCGCCAGCAGCCAAGACGAGATAGGCGGCCCGGGACCCCTCCACTTT. Protein sequence: CASSQDEIGGPGPLHF.

V and J are TRBV7-9 and TRBJ2-5; 7 nucleotides match TRBD2. The CDR3 has 15 residues. The trim removed 2 bases at V and 2 bases at J, leaving 5 bases unmatched. Germline V gene lookup returns CDR1 SEHNR and CDR2 FQNEAQ (reference sequence). The DNA of the CDR3 is TGTGCCAGCAGCTTATCAGCGGGGCGTCAAGAGACCCAGTACTTC. The encoded protein is CASSLSAGRQETQYF.

V gene TRBV14 combines with J gene TRBJ2-4, with 7 bases fitting TRBD1. Unmatched junction bases numbered 7, after V lost 3 bases and J lost 8 bases. The CDR3 totals 14 residues. From germline, CDR1 is SGHDN and CDR2 FVKESK. The DNA of the CDR3 is TGTGCCAGCAGCCAGACAGGGCTCTCGTACATTCAGTACTTC. Protein: CASSQTGLSYIQYF.